This record covers a single T cell receptor beta chain. Its antigen target is currently unknown. Within one base of it there is no much larger clone, and no base qualities were kept. Participants in the prospective study were enrolled through a virtual design, were aged roughly 18 to 95 years, and lived in approximately 25 United States geographic areas. In the prospective study, cohorts were assigned on the basis of participant-reported clinical history obtained from a screening survey and a study questionnaire. Recovered participants in ImmuneRACE Cohort 3 were defined as having two consecutive negative NP/OP PCR tests, clearance from a healthcare professional, or resolution of symptoms. In the prospective study, whole blood, serum and a nasopharyngeal or oropharyngeal swab were collected from each participant by mobile phlebotomists. Additional blood draws and questionnaires over an approximately 2-month period could optionally be provided by prospective study participants. Before DNA extraction, prospective study blood samples were shipped either frozen or at room temperature.

The sample comes from a study of blood T cell repertoires in COVID-19 (dated by TCRdb to 2020 to 2021). Some background on the complete study: The collaborator samples originated in the United States, Italy and Spain and spanned the acute and convalescent phases of COVID-19. The prospective study material was composed of cDNA or gDNA derived from T cells, B-cell-depleted T cells, or PBMCs. Deeply sampled blood TCRbeta repertoires from subjects exposed to, actively infected with, or recovered from COVID-19 were included in the dataset. The repertoires were made available in a free public database intended to serve as a resource for research on the immune response to SARS-CoV-2. Samples were obtained from the ongoing ImmuneRACE study (first 160 participants) and from 1,200 or so subjects provided by 6 global collaborators. A de-identified subject ID, COVID-19 status, age in years and sex were almost always included in the sample metadata. HLA class I and class II types, where available, came from metadata supplied by the sample provider rather than from assay-based typing. What the work shows at the level of the full study, not this receptor alone: Clinical and demographic metadata were provided uncurated, with the amount varying by source and participant.

TCRbeta CDR3 regions were amplified from genomic DNA using the immunoSEQ Assay, a bias-controlled multiplex PCR. The source study handled its data this way. The number of nucleated cells in each sample was estimated by amplification of reference gene primers within the assay. To quantify the absolute abundance of each unique TCRbeta CDR3 rearrangement, sequence reads were collapsed and filtered. For each sample, productive Simpson clonality was calculated as the square root of Simpson's diversity index across productive rearrangements. TCRdb took this table from immuneACCESS and kept in-frame rearrangements with V and J called. Such tables lack part of the clones; where checked against another copy, unresolved V genes explain under half of the gap, and the rest is unexplained. V and J calls and clone size come straight from that table; D and trimming were deduced from the DNA. The sample profile shows approximately 310,000 clones; roughly 88% of them were found once. Together, the top ten hold under 2.5% of the sample.

What was sequenced was PBMCs or T cells enriched from blood (not recorded which). This TCR derives from a man aged 25-40 years who had recovered from COVID-19.

The CDR3 reads as follows: CAWSASNTEAFF. In nucleotides, the sequence is TGTGCCTGGAGTGCTAGTAACACTGAAGCTTTCTTT. The V and J segments used are TRBV30 and TRBJ1-1, with the D segment identity uncertain. Taken from cysteine to phenylalanine, the CDR3 has 12 residues. Only CDR3 DNA remains: 36 bases, in frame from the first base. Deletion took 1 base off V and 2 bases off J, with a span of 5 bases between the germline ends. Based on the germline V gene (reference sequence), the CDR1 and CDR2 sequences are GTSNPN and SVGIG.